The 32 T cell receptor beta chains below were found in one sample sequenced in a study of early T cells in non-severe SARS-CoV-2 infection. TCRdb independently ran MiXCR on the 5' RACE reads; one entry per CDR3 protein. The sample lists 45,000 to 70,000 distinct CDR3 sequences, around 10% occurring once. Sample: whole blood. The receptors originated from an adult who was a healthcare worker with PCR-confirmed SARS-CoV-2 infection or an uninfected control (not recorded which).

In this sample, this clonotype turned up a few times. CDR3 region: CASSFQGASSPLHF. The CDR3 nucleotides are TGTGCCAGCAGTTTTCAGGGGGCCTCTTCACCCCTCCACTTT. The chain has TRBV12-3 or TRBV12-4 and TRBJ1-6; 8 bases match TRBD1. The V and J ends lost 3 bases and 9 bases, in that order; junction bases with no gene match: 4. The CDR3 is 14 amino acids.

The chain recombines TRBV9 with TRBJ1-2, with 9 positions matching TRBD1. With V trimmed by 4 bases and J by 4 bases, 8 bases remained unmatched. Germline CDR1 SGDLS, CDR2 YYNGEE. The CDR3 totals 15 residues. This CDR3 is CASSPQQGAGYGYTF. The CDR3 DNA reads as TGTGCCAGCAGCCCCCAACAGGGGGCTGGCTATGGCTACACCTTC.

This clonotype is medium-sized (0.01 to 0.1%) within its sample. The chain recombines TRBV6-1 with TRBJ2-3, with 7 nucleotides matching TRBD1. The germline V gene encodes CDR1 MNHNS and CDR2 SASEGT. CDR3 length equals 16 residues. Trimming at V came to 1 base and at J to 4 bases, leaving 8 bases not matched to a gene. The CDR3 nucleotides are TGTGCCAGCAGTGAAGGGGGGACAGCAGTGGCAGATACGCAGTATTTT. This codes for CASSEGGTAVADTQYF.

Here the CDR3 DNA reads TGCAGCGCCCGAGCCACCGGGGAGCTGTTTTTT. Translating it yields CSARATGELFF. The chain couples TRBV29-1 to TRBJ2-2; D is uncertain. There are 11 residues in the CDR3. V lost 7 bases and J lost 4, with 7 bases in between. The germline V gene has CDR1 SQVTM and CDR2 ANQGSEA.

V usage is TRBV3-1 and J usage is TRBJ1-2; a weak D match, TRBD1 (6 bases). V lost 2 bases, J lost 5 bases, and 12 bases lay in between. The germline CDR1 and CDR2 sequences are LGHDT and YNNKEL (reference sequence). The CDR3 has 14 residues. CDR3 coding DNA: TGTGCCAGCAGCCAAAAACAGGGAAGGTATGGCTACACCTTC. This encodes CASSQKQGRYGYTF.

This clonotype was seen repeatedly, ten times or more. This chain connects TRBV19 to TRBJ2-1; D is perhaps TRBD1 (5 bases). Germline assignment: CDR1 LNHDA and CDR2 SQIVND (reference sequence). V lost 6 bases to trimming and J lost 0 bases, with 18 bases between them. The CDR3 extends over 17 amino acids. CDR3 in amino acids: CASSRQSLDVSYNEQFF. DNA for the CDR3: TGTGCCAGTAGCCGACAGAGCTTAGACGTCTCCTACAATGAGCAGTTCTTC. Full variable domain (missing parts from reference TRBV19 and TRBJ2-1): DGGITQSPKYLFRKEGQNVTLSCEQNLNHDAMYWYRQDPGQGLRLIYYSQIVNDFQKGDIAEGYSVSREKKESFPLTVTSAQKNPTAFYLCASSRQSLDVSYNEQFFGPGTRLTVL.

This clonotype was observed at least ten times. CDR3 bases: TGTGCCAGCACCTCGAAAGGGACCCAGTACTTC. Translation gives CASTSKGTQYF. This sequence joins TRBV28 and TRBJ2-5; no reliable D call. Germline V gene sequence: CDR1 MDHEN, CDR2 SYDVKM. V gave up 7 bases and J gave up 7 bases, with 10 bases separating them. The CDR3 spans 11 residues.

This clonotype was seen repeatedly, ten times or more. The chain combines TRBV28 with TRBJ2-1; the match to TRBD1 covers 7 bases. Per the germline V gene, CDR1 is MDHEN and CDR2 is SYDVKM. This CDR3 comprises 15 residues. The J segment lost 2 bases and the V segment lost 2 bases, leaving 3 bases of the junction unmatched. The CDR3 spells CASSLTGQAYNEQFF. CDR3 bases: TGTGCCAGCAGTTTAACCGGACAGGCCTACAATGAGCAGTTCTTC.

The sample holds many counts of this clonotype. This chain links TRBV7-2 with TRBJ2-2; 8 bases line up with TRBD2. Unmatched junction bases numbered 9, after V lost 8 bases and J lost 1 base. CDR3 length: 16 residues. The V gene's germline CDR1 is SGHTA and CDR2 FQGNSA. Written as DNA, the CDR3 is TGTGCCAGCCCCCTGGGGCTAGCGGGGAACACCGGGGAGCTGTTTTTT. Protein product: CASPLGLAGNTGELFF.

This clonotype has just a few counts. The rearrangement uses TRBV19 and TRBJ1-1; 8 nucleotides match TRBD1. The V segment lost 3 bases and the J segment 5 bases; nucleotides outside the gene matches: 5. The CDR3 extends over 14 amino acids. CDR1 LNHDA and CDR2 SQIVND come from the germline V gene (reference sequence). DNA of the CDR3: TGTGCCAGTAGTATCCAGGGGGCGAGTACTGAAGCTTTCTTT. It is translated as CASSIQGASTEAFF.

This clonotype has a count of ten or more. The chain links TRBV11-2 to TRBJ2-7; D is uncertain. V dropped 5 bases and J dropped 5 bases, with 13 bases sitting between them. CDR3 size: 13 residues. CDR1 and CDR2 from the germline V gene are SGHAT and FQNNGV. The CDR3 coding sequence is TGTGCCAGCAGCCGGGCCCAGATCCACGAGCAGTACTTC. It encodes CASSRAQIHEQYF. Full variable domain (missing parts from reference TRBV11-2 and TRBJ2-7): EAGVAQSPRYKIIEKRQSVAFWCNPISGHATLYWYQQILGQGPKLLIQFQNNGVVDDSQLPKDRFSAERLKGVDSTLKIQPAKLEDSAVYLCASSRAQIHEQYFGPGTRLTVT.

Many counts were recorded for this clonotype. The chain recombines TRBV18 with TRBJ1-5, with D unresolved. CDR1 and CDR2 (germline): KGHSH, LQKENI. The CDR3 length is 15 residues. Trimming pared 3 bases from V and 2 bases from J, leaving 11 bases between. The CDR3 is CASSPGGVGNQPQHF. In nucleotides, the CDR3 is TGTGCCAGCTCACCGGGAGGAGTTGGCAATCAGCCCCAGCATTTT.

This clonotype was counted a few times. This chain connects TRBV7-2 to TRBJ1-1; D may be TRBD1 (5 bases). The CDR3 is made up of 14 amino acids. Trimming shortened V by 5 bases and J by 5 bases, and 15 bases separated the two germline ends. Germline V gene lookup returns CDR1 SGHTA and CDR2 FQGNSA. The CDR3 region has the DNA TGTGCCAGCAGCCCCCCTCTGGGGCGAACTGAAGCTTTCTTT. The encoded protein is CASSPPLGRTEAFF. The whole variable domain, remainder taken from reference TRBV7-2 and TRBJ1-1, is GAGVSQSPSNKVTEKGKDVELRCDPISGHTALYWYRQSLGQGLEFLIYFQGNSAPDKSGLPSDRFSAERTGGSVSTLTIQRTQQEDSAVYLCASSPPLGRTEAFFGQGTRLTVV.

This clonotype occurred many times. The V call is TRBV10-3, the J call TRBJ2-6; D is perhaps TRBD1 (6 bases). The CDR3 extends over 15 amino acids. V shed 8 bases and J shed 1 base, with 12 bases lying between them. Germline CDR1 is ENHRY and CDR2 is SYGVKD. DNA for the CDR3: TGTGCCATCTCCGAGGGGGTTTCTGGGGCCAACGTCCTGACTTTC. This sequence encodes CAISEGVSGANVLTF.

Of note for this clonotype: A junction end diverges from the germline sequence, so it may reflect a read error. The rearrangement joins TRBV7-9 to TRBJ2-3; no reliable D call. Germline CDR1 SEHNR, CDR2 FQNEAQ (reference sequence). This CDR3 is 16 amino acids long. The CDR3 DNA reads TGTGCCAGTAGCTTACTTGCAGGTCTGAGCACAGATACGCAGTATTTT. Its protein is CASSLLAGLSTDTQYF.

The rearrangement joins TRBV6-1 to TRBJ2-1; D gene ambiguous. This CDR3 spans 12 amino acids. Per germline, CDR1 MNHNS and CDR2 SASEGT. The V gene lost 6 bases and the J gene lost 3 bases, with 6 bases spanning the gap. CDR3 bases: TGTGCCAGCAGCCCAAACTACAATGAGCAGTTCTTC. It encodes CASSPNYNEQFF.

This clonotype was counted ten times or more. The V gene is TRBV5-5, the J gene TRBJ2-7; D remains ambiguous. Germline CDR1 reads SGHKS; CDR2 reads YYEKEE (reference sequence). This CDR3 is built from 16 residues. V was clipped by 3 bases and J by 2 bases, with 18 bases between them. CDR3 bases: TGTGCCAGCAGCTCTGGACGGCCCACGGAGACCTACGAGCAGTACTTC. Encoded protein: CASSSGRPTETYEQYF.

This clonotype appeared a few times. The rearrangement uses TRBV3-1 and TRBJ2-1; TRBD2 aligns across 8 bases. The CDR3 extends over 20 amino acids. CDR1 and CDR2 (germline): LGHDT, YNNKEL (reference sequence). V dropped 4 bases and J dropped 4; count of bases not matched to a gene: 21. CDR3 amino acids: CASSPIATSEVLKRYNEQFF. CDR3 coding DNA: TGTGCCAGCAGCCCAATCGCGACTAGCGAAGTACTCAAACGTTACAATGAGCAGTTCTTC.

In this sample, this clonotype turned up many times. This chain joins TRBV20-1 and TRBJ2-7; TRBD1 agrees at 8 bases. The V gene end was trimmed by 6 bases and the J gene end by 5 bases; junction bases not matched to a gene: 15. Germline lookup yields CDR1 DFQATT and CDR2 SNEGSKA (reference sequence). The CDR3 runs 15 residues. CDR3 in DNA: TGCAGTGCCCTCAACCACCTGCAGGGGGCCCACGAGCAGTACTTC. Translation: CSALNHLQGAHEQYF.

This clonotype has a handful of counts. V and J are TRBV19 and TRBJ2-6, with D hard to call. This CDR3 has 14 residues. The V end was cut by 5 bases, the J end by 2 bases, with 7 bases between. The V gene's germline CDR1 is LNHDA and CDR2 SQIVND (reference sequence). CDR3 DNA: TGTGCCAGTAGTTACGAGCCTGGGGCCAACGTCCTGACTTTC. Its protein product is CASSYEPGANVLTF.

This clonotype was counted only a few times. The chain recombines TRBV30 with TRBJ2-3; D call uncertain. Trimming removed 0 bases from V and 2 bases from J, with 6 bases in between. CDR1 and CDR2 from the germline V gene are GTSNPN and SVGIG (reference sequence). There are 13 residues in the CDR3. CDR3 amino acids: CAWSVGPTDTQYF. DNA for the CDR3: TGTGCCTGGAGTGTAGGACCCACAGATACGCAGTATTTT. The whole variable domain, filled in from reference TRBV30 and TRBJ2-3, reads SQTIHQWPATLVQPVGSPLSLECTVEGTSNPNLYWYRQAAGRGLQLLFYSVGIGQISSEVPQNLSASRPQDRQFILSSKKLLLSDSGFYLCAWSVGPTDTQYFGPGTRLTVL.

This chain connects TRBV2 to TRBJ2-3; 8 bases match TRBD1. This CDR3 has 15 residues. CDR1 and CDR2 from the germline V gene are SNHLY and FYNNEI. V lost 9 bases to trimming and J lost 4 bases; unmatched junction nucleotides: 12. CDR3 sequence: CASGMVRTGSDTQYF. The CDR3, as DNA: TGTGCCAGTGGCATGGTGAGGACAGGGTCAGATACGCAGTATTTT. The whole variable domain, remainder taken from reference TRBV2 and TRBJ2-3, is EPEVTQTPSHQVTQMGQEVILRCVPISNHLYFYWYRQILGQKVEFLVSFYNNEISEKSEIFDDQFSVERPDGSNFTLKIRSTKLEDSAMYFCASGMVRTGSDTQYFGPGTRLTVL.

This clonotype has a handful of counts. The chain links TRBV7-9 to TRBJ2-3; D may correspond to TRBD1 or TRBD2 (5 bases each). The ends were cut back, 3 bases at V and 0 bases at J, with 13 bases in the middle. Germline CDR1 and CDR2: SEHNR and FQNEAQ (reference sequence). The CDR3 is 16 residues long. The CDR3, as DNA: TGTGCCAGCAGCTTTCCCCGGGACGGAAGCACAGATACGCAGTATTTT. Encoded protein: CASSFPRDGSTDTQYF.

There are many counts of this clonotype. The chain recombines TRBV6-4 with TRBJ2-3, with 9 bases fitting TRBD2. The CDR3 runs 14 residues. J gave up 1 base and V 4 bases, and 0 bases lay outside the gene matches. Germline-derived CDR1 and CDR2 are MRHNA and SNTAGT. The CDR3 coding sequence is TGTGCCAGCAGTGCTAGCGGGGGCACAGATACGCAGTATTTT. As protein: CASSASGGTDTQYF.

This clonotype was counted between two and nine times. V usage is TRBV5-4 and J usage is TRBJ1-2; D remains ambiguous. CDR3 length: 14 residues. Germline V gene data show CDR1 as SGHNT and CDR2 as YYREEE (reference sequence). V gave up 0 bases and J gave up 0 bases, with 6 bases separating them. The CDR3 DNA follows: TGTGCCAGCAGCTTGGGATCTTCTAACTATGGCTACACCTTC. Its protein product is CASSLGSSNYGYTF.

In this sample, this clonotype turned up a few times. The chain uses TRBV14 and TRBJ2-3; D gene uncertain. There are 15 residues in the CDR3. Trimming left V 4 bases short and J 0 bases short, with 11 bases between. Germline loops: CDR1 SGHDN, CDR2 FVKESK. CDR3 nucleotides: TGTGCCAGCAGCCCTCGTATAGTAAGCACAGATACGCAGTATTTT. Amino acid sequence: CASSPRIVSTDTQYF.

The chain recombines TRBV2 with TRBJ1-3; D is unclear. The CDR3 has 12 residues. Trimming removed 7 bases from V and 6 bases from J, with 10 bases in between. The germline gives CDR1 SNHLY, CDR2 FYNNEI. The CDR3 region is CASTARVNTIYF. CDR3 bases: TGTGCCAGCACCGCCCGGGTAAACACCATATATTTT.

This clonotype was detected only a few times. The chain couples TRBV20-1 to TRBJ2-7, with 9 positions matching TRBD2. CDR3 length equals 13 residues. CDR1 is DFQATT, CDR2 SNEGSKA, per germline (reference sequence). Losses at the gene ends were 3 bases for V and 3 bases for J; bases not matched to a gene: 3. CDR3 DNA sequence: TGCAGTGCTAGGAGCGGGGGGAACTACGAGCAGTACTTC. It yields the protein CSARSGGNYEQYF.

The chain combines TRBV15 with TRBJ1-1, with a possible D match to TRBD1 (5 bases). In germline, CDR1 is LNHNV, CDR2 YYDKDF (reference sequence). This CDR3 comprises 14 residues. V dropped 4 bases and J dropped 2 bases, with 11 bases sitting between them. CDR3 DNA sequence: TGTGCCACCAGCAAGGAACAGGCTAACACTGAAGCTTTCTTT. This encodes CATSKEQANTEAFF. The full variable domain, its missing parts supplied by reference TRBV15 and TRBJ1-1, is DAMVIQNPRYQVTQFGKPVTLSCSQTLNHNVMYWYQQKSSQAPKLLFHYYDKDFNNEADTPDNFQSRRPNTSFCFLDIRSPGLGDTAMYLCATSKEQANTEAFFGQGTRLTVV.

The chain links TRBV6-1 to TRBJ1-1; the D is unclear. CDR3 length equals 13 residues. Trimming took off 2 bases at V and 2 bases at J, with 6 bases between the two ends. Germline values: CDR1 MNHNS, CDR2 SASEGT. The CDR3 reads CASSERSNTEAFF. In nucleotides, the CDR3 is TGTGCCAGCAGTGAAAGGAGCAACACTGAAGCTTTCTTT.

This clonotype was seen more than once but under ten times. The chain has TRBV11-2 and TRBJ2-7; unclear D gene. V was trimmed by 5 bases and J by 2 bases, leaving 13 bases between them. This CDR3 has 14 residues. CDR1 is SGHAT and CDR2 is FQNNGV in the germline V gene. CDR3 sequence: CASSLGTGPYEQYF. CDR3 coding DNA: TGTGCCAGCAGCCTCGGTACTGGTCCCTACGAGCAGTACTTC.

CDR3 sequence reads: CASCRLAGGPDPCYEQYF. CDR3 DNA sequence: TGCGCCAGCTGCCGACTAGCGGGAGGCCCGGACCCCTGCTACGAGCAGTACTTC. The chain recombines TRBV5-1 with TRBJ2-7, with 13 bases aligning to TRBD2. Losses at the gene ends were 7 bases for V and 3 bases for J; bases not matched to a gene: 16. The CDR3 has 18 amino acids. Germline V CDR1 and CDR2: SGHRS, YFSETQ.